This entry features one T cell receptor (beta chain) sequence. Its specificity is unknown. CDR1 is SGHRS, CDR2 YFSETQ, per germline. This CDR3 is built from 15 residues. These data come from a study of T cells expressing NK-cell markers. Across the whole study: All TCR beta repertoires analysed originated from sorted CD3+CD56+NKG2C+, CD3+CD56+NKG2C- and CD3+CD56-NKG2C+ T cells. Among the eight sequenced donors, seven tested HCMV-seropositive and one tested seronegative.

TCRdb re-called the 5' RACE reads and gives one entry per CDR3 protein, without DNA. The ten most abundant clones cover 37% of a sample with 150,000 or so distinct CDR3 sequences. General observations from the study: Several of the donors carried dominant NKG2C+ clonotypes that took up 1.0-7.0% of their CD8+ T cells.

The chain couples TRBV5-1 to TRBJ2-1; TCRdb reports TRBD2, a call that lacks DNA to check it against. The sequenced sample consisted of blood T cells: a sorted CD56 or NKG2C T cell subset, CD4+ or CD8+ T cells, or bulk PBMC T cells (not recorded which). The sequence was obtained from a woman between 45 and 65 years old in good health. The CDR3 loop is CASSLSLADYNEQFF.